The next 31 T cell receptor beta chains were all read from a single sample in a study of cytomegalovirus exposure and HLA in healthy donors. The PCR was carried out with 60 Vbeta primers and 13 Jbeta primers. Clones were read by immunoSEQ multiplex PCR, and TCRdb kept only the in-frame ones, dropping some. The sample carries about 110,000 clones, approximately 69% recorded once. The sample comprised PBMCs. The source of these receptors is a young man in good health and CMV-seronegative.

This chain connects TRBV2 to TRBJ1-1; tentative D call: TRBD1 (5 bases). Germline CDR1 SNHLY, CDR2 FYNNEI. The CDR3 loop spans 14 amino acids. Trimming pared 3 bases from V and 6 bases from J, leaving 14 bases between. This CDR3 is CASSEMMGGAEAFF. CDR3 sequence (DNA): TGTGCCAGCAGTGAGATGATGGGAGGGGCTGAAGCTTTCTTT.

The chain carries TRBV6-5 and TRBJ2-3; 7 bases align to TRBD2. From germline, CDR1 is MNHEY and CDR2 SVGAGI. The CDR3 contains 16 residues. The trim removed 0 bases at V and 2 bases at J, leaving 5 bases unmatched. The CDR3 sequence: CASSYSASGNTDTQYF. The CDR3, as DNA: TGTGCCAGCAGTTACTCGGCCAGCGGGAACACAGATACGCAGTATTTT.

V usage is TRBV6-1 and J usage is TRBJ1-4; TRBD1 is a possible D gene (5 bases). Germline V gives CDR1 MNHNS, CDR2 SASEGT. The V end lost 6 bases, the J end lost 8 bases, and 19 bases lay between the germline ends. The CDR3 consists of 15 residues. CDR3 region: CASRRTPGVEEKLFF. The CDR3 bases are TGTGCCAGCAGACGAACCCCGGGGGTAGAAGAAAAACTGTTTTTT.

The CDR3 DNA reads as TGCGCCAGCAGCCCTCGGGACAGGGAAGGGGCAGATACGCAGTATTTT. This codes for CASSPRDREGADTQYF. The V call is TRBV4-3, the J call TRBJ2-3, with TRBD1 identical over 9 bases. Unmatched junction bases numbered 9, after V lost 4 bases and J lost 4 bases. The CDR3 spans 16 residues. CDR1 is LGHNA, CDR2 YSLEER, per germline.

This sequence joins TRBV5-5 and TRBJ2-6, with D possibly TRBD1 on 6 matching bases. The V end was cut by 3 bases, the J end by 2 bases, with 12 bases between. CDR1 and CDR2 (germline): SGHKS, YYEKEE (reference sequence). The CDR3 has 16 residues. DNA for the CDR3: TGTGCCAGCAGCTGGGTACAGGGAACTGGGGCCAACGTCCTGACTTTC. Its translation: CASSWVQGTGANVLTF.

This clone was observed a single time. V is TRBV7-2 and J is TRBJ2-7; maybe TRBD2 (6 bases). The germline V gene encodes CDR1 SGHTA and CDR2 FQGNSA. The CDR3 runs 16 residues. V gave up 3 bases and J gave up 0 bases, with 15 bases separating them. Written as DNA, the CDR3 is TGTGCCAGCAGCTTGCAGAGGGGAGGCTACTCCTACGAGCAGTACTTC. Its protein is CASSLQRGGYSYEQYF.

The rearrangement joins TRBV6-1 to TRBJ2-5, with D perhaps TRBD1 (6 bases). The J call may be in error: the DNA end matches TRBJ2-7 better. The CDR3 runs 15 residues. The germline CDR1 and CDR2 sequences are MNHNS and SASEGT. The CDR3 DNA sequence: TGTGCCAGCAGTGAAGCGCGGACAGCCTTGTACGAGCAGTACTTC. Translation gives CASSEARTALYEQYF.

V and J are TRBV7-2 and TRBJ2-3; maybe TRBD2 (6 bases). Trimming cost V 5 bases and J 4 bases, with 16 bases left between them. This CDR3 comprises 15 residues. The germline CDR1 and CDR2 sequences are SGHTA and FQGNSA. Here the CDR3 reads CASSPPGTGADTQYF. As DNA, the CDR3 is TGTGCCAGCAGCCCCCCGGGGACTGGCGCAGATACGCAGTATTTT.

The CDR3, as DNA: TGTGCCAGCTCTCCTCCGACAGGGGACACTGAAGCTTTCTTT. It yields the protein CASSPPTGDTEAFF. V and J are TRBV18 and TRBJ1-1, with 8 bases fitting TRBD1. CDR1 is KGHSH, CDR2 LQKENI, per germline. CDR3 length: 14 amino acids. V was pared by 6 bases and J by 3 bases, with 6 bases of the junction left unmatched.

V is TRBV25-1 and J is TRBJ2-1; a weak D match, TRBD2 (6 bases). The CDR3 covers 16 residues. Trimming removed 0 bases at V and 3 bases at J, with 12 bases between. The germline gives CDR1 MGHDK, CDR2 SYGVNS. The CDR3 sequence is CASSEYPTRVYNEQFF. Written as DNA, the CDR3 is TGTGCCAGCAGTGAATACCCGACTAGAGTCTACAATGAGCAGTTCTTC.

The rearrangement uses TRBV21-1 and TRBJ1-5; the table's D call TRBD1 went unverified against the DNA. TRBV21-1 is a listed pseudogene. The CDR3 loop spans 16 amino acids. CDR3 residues: CASSLSATGHNQPQHF. The CDR3 region has the DNA TGTGCCAGCAGTCTCTCGGCCACAGGTCACAATCAGCCCCAGCATTTT.

The chain couples TRBV19 to TRBJ1-3; D is unclear. The CDR3 sequence is 15 residues long. Trimming cost V 2 bases and J 0 bases, with 8 bases left between them. Germline V gene lookup returns CDR1 LNHDA and CDR2 SQIVND (reference sequence). The CDR3 loop is CASSIFLFSGNTIYF. In DNA, the CDR3 is TGTGCCAGTAGTATATTCCTGTTCTCTGGAAACACCATATATTTT.

The sample holds a few counts of this clone. This chain uses TRBV15 with TRBJ2-3, with 7 bases lining up with TRBD2. With 1 base clipped from V and 4 bases from J, the junction kept 8 bases outside the gene matches. Per the germline V gene, CDR1 is LNHNV and CDR2 is YYDKDF (reference sequence). The CDR3 spans 16 residues. CDR3 nucleotide sequence: TGTGCCACCAGCAGAGTTCGGAGCGGGACCGCAGATACGCAGTATTTT. It yields the protein CATSRVRSGTADTQYF.

The chain employs TRBV7-2 and TRBJ2-7, with D possibly TRBD2 on 5 matching bases. The CDR3 contains 14 residues. Germline CDR1 SGHTA, CDR2 FQGNSA. V lost 5 bases, J lost 1 base, and 12 bases lay in between. The CDR3 sequence: CASSTSPGSYEQYF. The CDR3 DNA is TGTGCCAGCAGCACAAGCCCGGGGTCCTACGAGCAGTACTTC.

This clone was detected only once. V usage is TRBV5-1 and J usage is TRBJ2-1; tentatively, D is TRBD2 (6 bases). The V gene's germline CDR1 is SGHRS and CDR2 YFSETQ. Between the trimmed V and J ends, which lost 2 bases and 8 bases, there was a span of 20 bases. The CDR3 runs to 16 residues. CDR3: CASSFETLQWGDEQFF. CDR3 sequence (DNA): TGCGCCAGCAGCTTTGAGACTCTACAATGGGGGGATGAGCAGTTCTTC.

This clone appeared once. This chain connects TRBV15 to TRBJ2-5; 8 nucleotides agree with TRBD1. J gave up 4 bases and V 4 bases, and 8 bases lay outside the gene matches. The CDR3 runs to 15 residues. Germline V gene data show CDR1 as LNHNV and CDR2 as YYDKDF (reference sequence). The CDR3 is CATSTLGQGGETQYF. CDR3 DNA sequence: TGTGCCACCAGCACTCTAGGACAGGGTGGAGAGACCCAGTACTTC.

CDR3 coding DNA: TGTGCCAGCAGTCCTGACAGTTCTGGCACTGAAGCTTTCTTT. Translating gives CASSPDSSGTEAFF. V usage is TRBV6-5 and J usage is TRBJ1-1; TRBD1 is a possible D gene (5 bases). CDR3 length: 14 amino acids. Germline CDR1 reads MNHEY; CDR2 reads SVGAGI. Trimming pared 5 bases from V and 4 bases from J, leaving 14 bases between.

As concerns this clone: Different DNA sequences within this sample yield the same CDR3. The chain is built from TRBV5-1 and TRBJ1-2; 9 bases line up with TRBD1. J gave up 4 bases and V 0 bases, and 1 base lay outside the gene matches. CDR1 is SGHRS, CDR2 YFSETQ, per germline. The CDR3 covers 14 residues. This chain's CDR3 is CASSLGQGGYGYTF. CDR3 DNA: TGCGCCAGCAGCTTGGGACAGGGGGGCTATGGCTACACCTTC.

The chain couples TRBV30 to TRBJ2-1; D is possibly TRBD2 (5 bases). The germline gives CDR1 GTSNPN, CDR2 SVGIG (reference sequence). The V and J ends lost 3 bases and 8 bases respectively, with 17 bases between them. This CDR3 has 14 residues. The CDR3 region is CAWRERPPGDEQFF. Written as DNA, the CDR3 is TGTGCCTGGAGGGAACGCCCTCCCGGGGATGAGCAGTTCTTC.

This clone was seen a few times. The rearrangement uses TRBV5-6 and TRBJ2-5; TRBD2 aligns across 15 bases. The end of the DNA fits TRBJ2-7 better, so the J call may be wrong. The V gene's germline CDR1 is SGHDT and CDR2 YYEEEE. The CDR3 is 16 amino acids. The chain's CDR3 is CASSRGLAGGIYEQYF. CDR3 in DNA: TGTGCCAGCAGCCGGGGACTAGCGGGAGGTATCTACGAGCAGTACTTC.

This CDR3 reads CASSLDGVENTEAFF. In DNA, the CDR3 is TGTGCCAGCAGCCTAGACGGGGTAGAGAACACTGAAGCTTTCTTT. This chain connects TRBV2 to TRBJ1-1; D is unclear. V lost 6 bases, J lost 1 base, and 15 bases lay in between. The germline V gene has CDR1 SNHLY and CDR2 FYNNEI. The CDR3 contains 15 residues. The whole variable domain, remainder taken from reference TRBV2 and TRBJ1-1, is EPEVTQTPSHQVTQMGQEVILRCVPISNHLYFYWYRQILGQKVEFLVSFYNNEISEKSEIFDDQFSVERPDGSNFTLKIRSTKLEDSAMYFCASSLDGVENTEAFFGQGTRLTVV.

The chain joins TRBV4-1 to TRBJ2-7; a possible D gene is TRBD1 (5 bases). Deletions cut 2 bases from V and 1 base from J, with 15 bases between. Germline V gene sequence: CDR1 MGHRA, CDR2 YSYEKL. The CDR3 loop spans 16 amino acids. CDR3 region: CASSQLTARDSYEQYF. Written as DNA, the CDR3 is TGCGCCAGCAGCCAACTGACAGCTAGAGATTCCTACGAGCAGTACTTC.

The chain joins TRBV19 to TRBJ1-1; TRBD1 might be the D (5 bases). The CDR3 contains 14 residues. From germline, CDR1 is LNHDA and CDR2 SQIVND (reference sequence). Trimming took off 1 base at V and 4 bases at J, with 10 bases between the two ends. CDR3 amino acids: CASSIVGQGTEAFF. DNA of the CDR3: TGTGCCAGTAGTATAGTGGGGCAGGGCACTGAAGCTTTCTTT.

This clone was detected only a few times. V usage is TRBV27 and J usage is TRBJ2-1, with D possibly matching TRBD2 (5 bases). Germline CDR1 is MNHEY and CDR2 is SMNVEV (reference sequence). The ends were cut back, 2 bases at V and 10 bases at J, with 9 bases in the middle. The CDR3 length is 12 residues. In DNA, the CDR3 is TGTGCCAGCAGTTTAGTTGGAGGAGAGCAGTTCTTC. Protein sequence: CASSLVGGEQFF.

This chain connects TRBV28 to TRBJ1-3; TRBD1 matches at 7 bases. The CDR3 totals 14 residues. V lost 7 bases, J lost 3 bases, and 6 bases stayed unmatched. Germline V gene data show CDR1 as MDHEN and CDR2 as SYDVKM. CDR3 loop: CASNRDSGGNTIYF. CDR3 in DNA: TGTGCCAGCAATAGGGACAGCGGTGGAAACACCATATATTTT.

The V gene is TRBV7-9, the J gene TRBJ1-2; TRBD1 is a possible D gene (6 bases). The germline V and J ends were trimmed by 5 bases and 10 bases, with 20 bases remaining between them. This CDR3 spans 14 amino acids. The germline CDR1 and CDR2 sequences are SEHNR and FQNEAQ (reference sequence). The CDR3 region is CASSPPGGTGHYTF. The CDR3, as DNA: TGTGCCAGCAGCCCTCCTGGGGGAACAGGGCACTACACCTTC.

This clone was observed a handful of times. This sequence joins TRBV30 and TRBJ2-7, with D possibly TRBD1 on 5 matching bases. This CDR3 comprises 11 residues. V was clipped by 5 bases and J by 1 base, with 6 bases between them. Germline CDR1 and CDR2: GTSNPN and SVGIG (reference sequence). The CDR3 coding sequence is TGTGCCTGGGACAGATCCTACGAGCAGTACTTC. It encodes CAWDRSYEQYF.

The chain recombines TRBV2 with TRBJ2-2, with TRBD2 matching 14 bases. The V and J ends lost 7 bases and 6 bases, in that order; junction bases with no gene match: 4. Per the germline V gene, CDR1 is SNHLY and CDR2 is FYNNEI. The CDR3 spans 15 residues. For the CDR3, the DNA is TGTGCCAGCACGAGACTAGCGGGAGGGCCCGGGGAGCTGTTTTTT. It specifies CASTRLAGGPGELFF.

V is TRBV5-8 and J is TRBJ2-6; TRBD2 matches at 7 bases. There are 16 residues in the CDR3. V lost 4 bases and J lost 0; bases outside the gene matches: 4. From germline, CDR1 is SGHTS and CDR2 YDEGEE. CDR3 nucleotides: TGTGCCAGCAGCGGGGGGGTGGGCTCTGGGGCCAACGTCCTGACTTTC. Residues: CASSGGVGSGANVLTF.

The chain couples TRBV18 to TRBJ2-7; TRBD2 matches at 8 bases. CDR1 is KGHSH, CDR2 LQKENI, per germline. V shed 3 bases, J shed 6 bases, and the junction held 1 base outside the gene matches. This CDR3 contains 12 residues. CDR3 nucleotides: TGTGCCAGCTCACCCCGGGAGGGCGAGCAGTACTTC. It specifies CASSPREGEQYF.

To note about this clone: One end of the junction does not line up with germline, which may come from a read error. CDR3 sequence (DNA): TGTGCCAGCAGCGTAGCGGGACTAGCGGCCTACGAGCAGTACTTC. Its translation is CASSVAGLAAYEQYF. The chain joins TRBV11-1 to TRBJ2-5; the match to TRBD2 covers 11 bases. The better agreement between TRBJ2-7 and the DNA end casts doubt on the J call. There are 15 residues in the CDR3. CDR1 is SGHAT and CDR2 is FQDESV in the germline V gene (reference sequence).